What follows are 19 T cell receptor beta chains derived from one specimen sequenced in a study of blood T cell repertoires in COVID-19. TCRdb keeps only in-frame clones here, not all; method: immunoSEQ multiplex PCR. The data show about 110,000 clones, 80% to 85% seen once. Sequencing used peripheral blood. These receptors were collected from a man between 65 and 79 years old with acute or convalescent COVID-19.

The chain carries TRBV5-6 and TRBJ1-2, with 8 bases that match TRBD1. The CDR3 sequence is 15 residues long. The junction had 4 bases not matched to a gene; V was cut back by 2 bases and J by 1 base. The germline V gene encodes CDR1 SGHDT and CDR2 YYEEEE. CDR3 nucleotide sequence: TGTGCCAGCAGCTTTTACACAGGGGGTAACTATGGCTACACCTTC. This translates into CASSFYTGGNYGYTF.

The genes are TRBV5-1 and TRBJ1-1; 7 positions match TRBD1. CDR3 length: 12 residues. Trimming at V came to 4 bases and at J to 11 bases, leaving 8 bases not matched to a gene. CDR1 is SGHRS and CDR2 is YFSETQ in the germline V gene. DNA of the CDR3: TGCGCCAGCAGCGAAAACAGGGGAAACGCTTTCTTT. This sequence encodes CASSENRGNAFF.

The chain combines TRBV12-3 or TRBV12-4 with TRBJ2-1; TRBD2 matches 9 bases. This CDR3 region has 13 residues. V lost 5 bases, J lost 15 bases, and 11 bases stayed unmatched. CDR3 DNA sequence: TGTGCCAGCAGTCCGACGGGACTAGCAGTGCTGTTCTTC. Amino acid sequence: CASSPTGLAVLFF.

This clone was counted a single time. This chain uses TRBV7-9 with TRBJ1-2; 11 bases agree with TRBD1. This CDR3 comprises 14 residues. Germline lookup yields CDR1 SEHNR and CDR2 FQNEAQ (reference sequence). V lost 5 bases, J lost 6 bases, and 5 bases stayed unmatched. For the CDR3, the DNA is TGTGCCAGCAGCCTAAGGACAGGGGGCAATGGCTACACCTTC. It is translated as CASSLRTGGNGYTF. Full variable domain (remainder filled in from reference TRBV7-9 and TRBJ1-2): DTGVSQNPRHKITKRGQNVTFRCDPISEHNRLYWYRQTLGQGPEFLTYFQNEAQLEKSRLLSDRFSAERPKGSFSTLEIQRTEQGDSAMYLCASSLRTGGNGYTFGSGTRLTVV.

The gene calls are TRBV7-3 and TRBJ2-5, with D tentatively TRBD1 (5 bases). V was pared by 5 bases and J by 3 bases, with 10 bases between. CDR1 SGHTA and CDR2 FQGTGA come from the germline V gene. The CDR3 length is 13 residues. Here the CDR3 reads CASSIDREETQYF. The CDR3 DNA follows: TGTGCCAGCAGCATAGACAGAGAAGAGACCCAGTACTTC. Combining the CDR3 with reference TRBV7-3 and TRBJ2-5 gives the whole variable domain GAGVSQTPSNKVTEKGKYVELRCDPISGHTALYWYRQSLGQGPEFLIYFQGTGAADDSGLPNDRFFAVRPEGSVSTLKIQRTERGDSAVYLCASSIDREETQYFGPGTRLLVL.

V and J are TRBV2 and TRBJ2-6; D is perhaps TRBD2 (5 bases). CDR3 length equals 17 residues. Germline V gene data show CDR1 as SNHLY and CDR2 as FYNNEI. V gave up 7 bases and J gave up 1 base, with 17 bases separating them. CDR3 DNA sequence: TGTGCCAGCAATCCGTCAAAGACGGGGTCTGGGGCCAACGTCCTGACTTTC. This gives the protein CASNPSKTGSGANVLTF.

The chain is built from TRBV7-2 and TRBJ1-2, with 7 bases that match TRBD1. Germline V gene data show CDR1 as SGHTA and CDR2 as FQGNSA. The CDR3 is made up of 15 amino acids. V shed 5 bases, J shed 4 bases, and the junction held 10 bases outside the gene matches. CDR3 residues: CASSKGNRGGYGYTF. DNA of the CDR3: TGTGCCAGCAGCAAAGGGAACAGGGGTGGCTATGGCTACACCTTC.

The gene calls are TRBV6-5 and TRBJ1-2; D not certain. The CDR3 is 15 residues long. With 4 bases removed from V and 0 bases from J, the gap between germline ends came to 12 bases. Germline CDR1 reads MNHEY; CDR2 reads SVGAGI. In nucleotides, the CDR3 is TGTGCCAGCAGTTCCCCCAGTCAAACTAACTATGGCTACACCTTC. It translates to CASSSPSQTNYGYTF.

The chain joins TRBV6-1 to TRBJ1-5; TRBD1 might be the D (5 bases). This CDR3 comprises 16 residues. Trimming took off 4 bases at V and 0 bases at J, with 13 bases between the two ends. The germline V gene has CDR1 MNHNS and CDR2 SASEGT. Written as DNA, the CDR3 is TGTGCCAGCAGTGCTATGCTACAGGTTAGCAATCAGCCCCAGCATTTT. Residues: CASSAMLQVSNQPQHF.

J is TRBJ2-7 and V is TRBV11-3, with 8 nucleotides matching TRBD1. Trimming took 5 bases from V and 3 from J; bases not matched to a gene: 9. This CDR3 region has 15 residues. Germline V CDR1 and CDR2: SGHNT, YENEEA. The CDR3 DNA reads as TGTGCCAGCAGCCCTCGTGGGACAGGTAACTACGAGCAGTACTTC. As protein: CASSPRGTGNYEQYF.

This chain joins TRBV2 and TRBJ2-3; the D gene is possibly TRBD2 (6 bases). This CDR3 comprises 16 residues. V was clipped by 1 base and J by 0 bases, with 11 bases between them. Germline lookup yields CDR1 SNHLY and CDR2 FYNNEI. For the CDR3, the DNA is TGTGCCAGCAGTGAAGTGGCAGGGAGGAGCACAGATACGCAGTATTTT. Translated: CASSEVAGRSTDTQYF.

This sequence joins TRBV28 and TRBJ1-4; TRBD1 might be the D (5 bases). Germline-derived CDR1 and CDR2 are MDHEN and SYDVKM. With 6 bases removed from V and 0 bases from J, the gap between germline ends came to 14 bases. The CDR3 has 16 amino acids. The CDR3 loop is CASSPRGGATNEKLFF. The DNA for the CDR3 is TGTGCCAGCAGCCCCCGGGGGGGGGCAACTAATGAAAAACTGTTTTTT.

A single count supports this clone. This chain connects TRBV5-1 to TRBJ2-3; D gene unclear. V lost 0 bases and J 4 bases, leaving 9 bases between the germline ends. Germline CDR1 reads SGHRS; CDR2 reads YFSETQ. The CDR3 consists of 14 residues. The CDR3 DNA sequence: TGCGCCAGCAGCTTGGGAGGCCCCGCAGATACGCAGTATTTT. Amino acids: CASSLGGPADTQYF.

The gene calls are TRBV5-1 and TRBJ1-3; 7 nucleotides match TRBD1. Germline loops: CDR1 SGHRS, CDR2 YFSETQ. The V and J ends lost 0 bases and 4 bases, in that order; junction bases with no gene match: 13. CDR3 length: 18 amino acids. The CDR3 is CASSLESTRGFFGNTIYF. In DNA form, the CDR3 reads TGCGCCAGCAGCTTGGAATCGACCAGGGGGTTCTTCGGAAACACCATATATTTT.

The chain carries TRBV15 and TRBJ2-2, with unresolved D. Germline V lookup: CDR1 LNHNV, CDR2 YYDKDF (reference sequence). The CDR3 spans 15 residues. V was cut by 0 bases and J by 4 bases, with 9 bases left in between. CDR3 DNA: TGTGCCACCAGCAGAGATGCGACGGGCACCGGGGAGCTGTTTTTT. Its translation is CATSRDATGTGELFF. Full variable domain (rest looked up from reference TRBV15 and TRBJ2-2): DAMVIQNPRYQVTQFGKPVTLSCSQTLNHNVMYWYQQKSSQAPKLLFHYYDKDFNNEADTPDNFQSRRPNTSFCFLDIRSPGLGDTAMYLCATSRDATGTGELFFGEGSRLTVL.

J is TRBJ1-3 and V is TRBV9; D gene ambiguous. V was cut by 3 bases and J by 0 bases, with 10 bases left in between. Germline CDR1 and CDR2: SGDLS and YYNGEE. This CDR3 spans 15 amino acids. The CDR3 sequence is CASSAGMLSGNTIYF. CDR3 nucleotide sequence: TGTGCCAGCAGCGCAGGTATGCTCTCTGGAAACACCATATATTTT.

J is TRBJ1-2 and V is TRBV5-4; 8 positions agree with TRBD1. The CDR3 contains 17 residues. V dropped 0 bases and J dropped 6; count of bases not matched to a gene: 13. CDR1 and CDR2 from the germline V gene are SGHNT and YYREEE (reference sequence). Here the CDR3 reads CASSLGASGQGEDGYTF. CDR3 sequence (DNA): TGTGCCAGCAGCTTGGGGGCCTCTGGACAGGGCGAAGATGGCTACACCTTC. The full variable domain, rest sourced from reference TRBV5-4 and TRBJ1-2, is ETGVTQSPTHLIKTRGQQVTLRCSSQSGHNTVSWYQQALGQGPQFIFQYYREEENGRGNFPPRFSGLQFPNYSSELNVNALELDDSALYLCASSLGASGQGEDGYTFGSGTRLTVV.

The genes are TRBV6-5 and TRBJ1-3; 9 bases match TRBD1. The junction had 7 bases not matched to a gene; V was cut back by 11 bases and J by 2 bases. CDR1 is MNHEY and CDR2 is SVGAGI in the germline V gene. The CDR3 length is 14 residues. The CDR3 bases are TGTGCCGGTGAGACAGGGGGTACTGGAAACACCATATATTTT. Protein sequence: CAGETGGTGNTIYF.

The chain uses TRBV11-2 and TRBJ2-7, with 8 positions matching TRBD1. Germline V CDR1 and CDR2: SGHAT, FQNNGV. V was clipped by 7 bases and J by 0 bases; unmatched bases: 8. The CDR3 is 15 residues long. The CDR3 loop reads CASTASDRASYEQYF. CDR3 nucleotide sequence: TGTGCCAGCACAGCCTCGGACAGGGCCTCCTACGAGCAGTACTTC.